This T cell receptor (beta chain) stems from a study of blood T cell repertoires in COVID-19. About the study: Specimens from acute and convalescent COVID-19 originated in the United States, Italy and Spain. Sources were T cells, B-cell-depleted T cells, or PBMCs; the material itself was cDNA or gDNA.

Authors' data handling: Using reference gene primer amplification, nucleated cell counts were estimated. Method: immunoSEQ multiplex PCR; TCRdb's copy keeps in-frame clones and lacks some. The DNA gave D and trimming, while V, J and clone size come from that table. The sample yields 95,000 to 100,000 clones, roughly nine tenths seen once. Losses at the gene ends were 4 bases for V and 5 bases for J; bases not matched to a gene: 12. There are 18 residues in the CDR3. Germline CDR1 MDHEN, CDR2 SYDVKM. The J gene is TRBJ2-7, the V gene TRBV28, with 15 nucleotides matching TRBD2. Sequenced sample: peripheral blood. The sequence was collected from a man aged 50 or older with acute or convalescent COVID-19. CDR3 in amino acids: CASSSLLGLAGGPDEQYF. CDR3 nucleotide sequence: TGTGCCAGCAGTTCGCTTCTCGGACTAGCGGGGGGGCCCGACGAGCAGTACTTC.